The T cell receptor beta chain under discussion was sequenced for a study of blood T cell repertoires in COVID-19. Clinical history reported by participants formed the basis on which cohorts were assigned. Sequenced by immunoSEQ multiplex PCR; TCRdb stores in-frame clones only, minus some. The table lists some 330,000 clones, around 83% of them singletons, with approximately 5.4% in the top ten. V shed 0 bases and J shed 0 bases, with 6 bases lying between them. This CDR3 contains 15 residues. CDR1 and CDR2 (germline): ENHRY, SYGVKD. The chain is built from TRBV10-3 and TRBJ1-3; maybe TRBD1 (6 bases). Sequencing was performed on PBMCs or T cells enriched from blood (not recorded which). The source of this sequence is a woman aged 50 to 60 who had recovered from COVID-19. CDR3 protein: CAISESGGSGNTIYF. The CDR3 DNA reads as TGTGCCATCAGTGAGTCAGGGGGCTCTGGAAACACCATATATTTT.